Below, 13 T cell receptor beta chains from the same sample are listed, as sequenced in a study of T cell responses to AZD1222 COVID-19 vaccine. Libraries were prepared by immunoSEQ multiplex PCR; TCRdb keeps only in-frame clonotypes and omits some of them. The sample has 150,000 or so clones. The sequenced sample consisted of peripheral blood. Every receptor here comes from an adult in good health.

By frequency, this clone registers medium-sized. V is TRBV15 and J is TRBJ2-6; 11 positions match TRBD2. Germline CDR1 LNHNV, CDR2 YYDKDF (reference sequence). The trim removed 3 bases at V and 4 bases at J, leaving 8 bases unmatched. The CDR3 contains 18 residues. Written as DNA, the CDR3 is TGTGCCACCAGCAGTCCCACTAGCGGGGGAGAAGGGGCCAACGTCCTGACTTTC. Translating gives CATSSPTSGGEGANVLTF. The whole variable domain, remainder taken from reference TRBV15 and TRBJ2-6, is DAMVIQNPRYQVTQFGKPVTLSCSQTLNHNVMYWYQQKSSQAPKLLFHYYDKDFNNEADTPDNFQSRRPNTSFCFLDIRSPGLGDTAMYLCATSSPTSGGEGANVLTFGAGSRLTVL.

The V gene is TRBV12-3 or TRBV12-4, the J gene TRBJ1-2; D is ambiguous. CDR3 length equals 13 residues. The V and J ends lost 6 bases and 5 bases respectively, with 13 bases between them. The CDR3 sequence: CASSVRVGYGYTF. The CDR3 DNA is TGTGCCAGCAGCGTCAGAGTCGGTTATGGCTACACCTTC.

The chain carries TRBV11-2 and TRBJ1-2; tentative D call: TRBD1 (5 bases). The CDR3 length is 12 residues. Germline-derived CDR1 and CDR2 are SGHAT and FQNNGV. With 3 bases removed from V and 8 bases from J, the gap between germline ends came to 10 bases. The CDR3 region is CASSLGLGGYTF. As DNA, the CDR3 is TGTGCCAGCAGCTTGGGGCTAGGGGGCTACACCTTC.

The chain joins TRBV28 to TRBJ1-4, with 9 bases fitting TRBD1. Germline CDR1 and CDR2: MDHEN and SYDVKM. CDR3 length: 15 amino acids. V lost 5 bases, J lost 8 bases, and 9 bases stayed unmatched. The CDR3 loop is CASSTTGGIWEKLFF. The CDR3, as DNA: TGTGCCAGCAGTACCACAGGGGGCATATGGGAAAAACTGTTTTTT.

The chain uses TRBV28 and TRBJ1-2, with unresolved D. Trimming took off 7 bases at V and 4 bases at J, with 13 bases between the two ends. This CDR3 region has 13 residues. The V gene's germline CDR1 is MDHEN and CDR2 SYDVKM. The DNA for the CDR3 is TGTGCCAGCAAGCAAGCGGCCCCCTATGGCTACACCTTC. Residues: CASKQAAPYGYTF.

The chain employs TRBV9 and TRBJ2-2; 14 bases are a match to TRBD2. Germline values: CDR1 SGDLS, CDR2 YYNGEE. V shed 0 bases, J shed 6 bases, and the junction held 4 bases outside the gene matches. The CDR3 spans 17 residues. This CDR3 is CASSVAPTSGGAGELFF. The CDR3 region has the DNA TGTGCCAGCAGCGTAGCCCCGACTAGCGGGGGGGCCGGGGAGCTGTTTTTT.

The V call is TRBV6-6, the J call TRBJ1-1, with D perhaps matching TRBD1 (5 bases). Trimming cost V 2 bases and J 4 bases, with 11 bases left between them. The CDR3 runs 14 residues. The germline CDR1 and CDR2 sequences are MNHNY and SVGAGI (reference sequence). This CDR3 is CASSYGGVGTEAFF. CDR3 coding DNA: TGTGCCAGCAGTTACGGGGGGGTGGGCACTGAAGCTTTCTTT.

J is TRBJ2-3 and V is TRBV9; 9 nucleotides line up with TRBD2. V lost 4 bases and J lost 1; bases outside the gene matches: 4. CDR3 length: 15 amino acids. CDR1 and CDR2 (germline): SGDLS, YYNGEE. The CDR3 region is CASSIGGGGTDTQYF. The DNA of the CDR3 is TGTGCCAGCAGCATTGGCGGGGGGGGCACAGATACGCAGTATTTT.

This rearrangement joins TRBV29-1 to TRBJ1-2, with TRBD1 matching 7 bases. The junction had 7 bases not matched to a gene; V was cut back by 8 bases and J by 4 bases. Looked up from germline, CDR1 is SQVTM and CDR2 is ANQGSEA. The CDR3 has 12 amino acids. CDR3: CSTGEGAYGYTF. The CDR3 coding sequence is TGCAGCACGGGGGAGGGGGCCTATGGCTACACCTTC.

This rearrangement joins TRBV7-9 to TRBJ2-7; D gene ambiguous. The V end lost 4 bases, the J end lost 2 bases, and 15 bases lay between the germline ends. CDR3 size: 15 residues. Germline values: CDR1 SEHNR, CDR2 FQNEAQ (reference sequence). CDR3 amino acids: CASSWDLSETYEQYF. The DNA for the CDR3 is TGTGCCAGCAGCTGGGATTTGTCCGAAACCTACGAGCAGTACTTC.

The gene calls are TRBV2 and TRBJ1-5; possible D gene TRBD1, 5 bases. Germline V gives CDR1 SNHLY, CDR2 FYNNEI. The V end was cut by 2 bases, the J end by 7 bases, with 12 bases between. The CDR3 length is 14 residues. CDR3 sequence: CASSELGTGQPQHF. The CDR3 nucleotides are TGTGCCAGCAGTGAATTGGGGACGGGACAGCCCCAGCATTTT.

V is TRBV2 and J is TRBJ1-6; D gene unclear. V dropped 3 bases and J dropped 7 bases, with 13 bases sitting between them. CDR3 length: 15 amino acids. Germline lookup yields CDR1 SNHLY and CDR2 FYNNEI. CDR3 coding DNA: TGTGCCAGCAGTGAGGGAAACTCGTACAATTCACCCCTCCACTTT. Protein product: CASSEGNSYNSPLHF.

The chain links TRBV14 to TRBJ2-7; 11 nucleotides line up with TRBD1. Germline loops: CDR1 SGHDN, CDR2 FVKESK. CDR3 size: 16 residues. V lost 3 bases, J lost 3 bases, and 7 bases stayed unmatched. The CDR3 sequence is CASSQGTGGPLYEQYF. The CDR3 nucleotides are TGTGCCAGCAGCCAGGGGACAGGGGGTCCCCTCTACGAGCAGTACTTC.